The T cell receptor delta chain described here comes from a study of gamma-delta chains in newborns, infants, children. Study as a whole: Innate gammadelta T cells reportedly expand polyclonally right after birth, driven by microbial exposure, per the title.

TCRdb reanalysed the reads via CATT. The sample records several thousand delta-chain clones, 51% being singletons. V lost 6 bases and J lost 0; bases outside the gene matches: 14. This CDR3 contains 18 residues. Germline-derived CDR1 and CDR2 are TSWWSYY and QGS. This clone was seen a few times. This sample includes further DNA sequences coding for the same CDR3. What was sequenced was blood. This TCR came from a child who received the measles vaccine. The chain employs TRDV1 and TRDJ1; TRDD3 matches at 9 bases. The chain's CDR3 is CALGNSAGGDTYTDKLIF. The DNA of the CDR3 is TGTGCTCTTGGAAACTCAGCGGGAGGGGATACGTACACCGATAAACTCATCTTT.